The TCR beta chain under discussion was sequenced for a study of T-cell reconstitution after alpha-beta-depleted transplantation in children. This clonotype was detected many times. Unique molecular identifiers were used in preparing the TCRbeta library. MiXCR was run by TCRdb on the PCR reads, yielding one entry per CDR3 protein. The profile shows fewer than 400,000 distinct CDR3 sequences, just over 20% of them singletons. The CDR3 spans 15 residues. The ends were cut back, 2 bases at V and 0 bases at J, with 10 bases in the middle. The germline gives CDR1 MNHEY, CDR2 SMNVEV (reference sequence). The sequence was obtained from a human donor who donated a stem cell graft to a child with acute myeloid leukemia. This material consisted of PBMCs from the stem cell graft donor, taken from the stem cell graft. The V and J genes are TRBV27 and TRBJ2-5, with D perhaps matching TRBD2 (6 bases). The CDR3 spells CASSLRGIYQETQYF. The CDR3 coding sequence is TGTGCCAGCAGTTTACGCGGGATCTACCAAGAGACCCAGTACTTC.